The present T cell receptor (beta chain) was sequenced within a study of CD8+ T cells in alopecia areata. Trimming cost V 1 base and J 6 bases, with 8 bases left between them. Germline loops: CDR1 SGHDT, CDR2 YYEEEE. This CDR3 is 13 amino acids long. Once RNA had been extracted, it was reverse transcribed into cDNA to act as the sequencing template. The method was immunoSEQ multiplex PCR; TCRdb's version includes in-frame clones alone and lacks a portion of them. The sample carries some 200,000 clones, more than 55% recorded once. Sequencing was done on a sample of CD8+ T cells sorted from blood. The sequence was obtained from a human donor in good health. The J gene is TRBJ1-5, the V gene TRBV5-6, with D unclear. The CDR3 DNA sequence: TGTGCCAGCAGCTTGTTTGGCGGTCAGCCCCAGCATTTT. Amino acids: CASSLFGGQPQHF.